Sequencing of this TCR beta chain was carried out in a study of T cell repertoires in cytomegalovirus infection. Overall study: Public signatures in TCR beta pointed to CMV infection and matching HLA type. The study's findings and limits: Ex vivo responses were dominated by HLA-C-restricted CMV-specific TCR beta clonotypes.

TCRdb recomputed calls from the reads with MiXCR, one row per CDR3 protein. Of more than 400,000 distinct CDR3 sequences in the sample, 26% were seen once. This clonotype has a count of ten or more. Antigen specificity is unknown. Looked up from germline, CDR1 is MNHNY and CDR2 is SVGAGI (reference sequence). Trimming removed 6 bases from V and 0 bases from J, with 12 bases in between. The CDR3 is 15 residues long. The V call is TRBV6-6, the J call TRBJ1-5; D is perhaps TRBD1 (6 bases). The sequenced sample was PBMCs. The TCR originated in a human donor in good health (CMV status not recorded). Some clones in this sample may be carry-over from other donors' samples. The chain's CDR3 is CASSRQVVSNQPQHF. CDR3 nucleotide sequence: TGTGCCAGCAGCCGACAGGTCGTTAGCAATCAGCCCCAGCATTTT.